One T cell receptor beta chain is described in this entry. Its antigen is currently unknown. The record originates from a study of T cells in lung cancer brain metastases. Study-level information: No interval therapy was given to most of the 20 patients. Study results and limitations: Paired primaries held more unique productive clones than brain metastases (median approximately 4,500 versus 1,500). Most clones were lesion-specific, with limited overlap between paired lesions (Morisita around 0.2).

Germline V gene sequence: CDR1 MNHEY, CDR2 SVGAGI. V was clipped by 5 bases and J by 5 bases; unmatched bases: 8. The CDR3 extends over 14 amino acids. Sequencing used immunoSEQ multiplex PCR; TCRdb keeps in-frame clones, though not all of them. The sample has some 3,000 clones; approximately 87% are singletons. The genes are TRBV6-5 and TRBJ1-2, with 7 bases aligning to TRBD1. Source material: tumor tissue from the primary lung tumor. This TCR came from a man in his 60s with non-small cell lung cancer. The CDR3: CASSRQGGKYGYTF. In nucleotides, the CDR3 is TGTGCCAGCAGTCGACAGGGCGGGAAATATGGCTACACCTTC.